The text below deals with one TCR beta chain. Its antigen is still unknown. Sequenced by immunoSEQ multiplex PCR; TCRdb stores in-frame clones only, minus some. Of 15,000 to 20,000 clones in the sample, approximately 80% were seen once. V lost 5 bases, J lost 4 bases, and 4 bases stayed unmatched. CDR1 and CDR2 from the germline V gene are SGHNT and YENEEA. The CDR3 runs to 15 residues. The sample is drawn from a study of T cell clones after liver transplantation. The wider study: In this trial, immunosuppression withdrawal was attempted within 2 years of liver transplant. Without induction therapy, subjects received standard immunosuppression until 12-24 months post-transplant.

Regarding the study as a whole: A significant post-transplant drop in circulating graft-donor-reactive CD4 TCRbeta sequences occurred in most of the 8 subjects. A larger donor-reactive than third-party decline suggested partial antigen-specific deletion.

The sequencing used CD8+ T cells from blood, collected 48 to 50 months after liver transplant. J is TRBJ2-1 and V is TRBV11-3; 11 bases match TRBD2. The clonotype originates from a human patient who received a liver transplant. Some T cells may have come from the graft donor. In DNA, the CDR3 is TGTGCCAGCAGCCGACTAGCGGGAATGTACAATGAGCAGTTCTTC. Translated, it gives CASSRLAGMYNEQFF.